The rows below give T cell receptor beta chains drawn from one sample of a study of T cell changes during pregnancy in multiple sclerosis. Profiling relied on immunoSEQ multiplex PCR, and the TCRdb table lists in-frame clones only, not all of them. The repertoire holds 60,000 to 65,000 clones, with about nine tenths as singletons. The sample in question was peripheral blood, obtained in the second trimester of pregnancy. These receptors were obtained from a female donor with multiple sclerosis, enrolled in a pregnancy study. Both conserved end residues are part of each CDR3. The D gene is left open where the match is weak. Clone sizes are given selectively: once, few, many, or a class where the clone is expanded.

D gene: NA; J gene: TRBJ2-6; clone size: once; V gene: TRBV7-2; CDR3 protein: CASSPRGSGANVLTF; CDR3 DNA: TGTGCCAGCAGCCCCCGGGGCTCTGGGGCCAACGTCCTGACTTTC
D gene: NA; J gene: TRBJ1-1; clone size: NA; V gene: TRBV2; CDR3 protein: CASKATGTKEAFF; CDR3 DNA: TGTGCCAGCAAGGCGACCGGGACAAAAGAAGCTTTCTTT
D gene: TRBD1; J gene: TRBJ1-3; clone size: NA; V gene: TRBV6-5; CDR3 protein: CASSYDRVGNTIYF; CDR3 DNA: TGTGCCAGCAGTTACGACAGGGTGGGAAACACCATATATTTT
D gene: TRBD1; J gene: TRBJ1-1; clone size: NA; V gene: TRBV4-3; CDR3 protein: CASSHPGGVGEAFF; CDR3 DNA: TGCGCCAGCAGCCATCCAGGGGGAGTGGGTGAAGCTTTCTTT
D gene: TRBD1; J gene: TRBJ1-3; clone size: NA; V gene: TRBV9; CDR3 protein: CASSSDGTAGNTIYF; CDR3 DNA: TGTGCCAGCAGCAGCGACGGGACAGCTGGAAACACCATATATTTT
D gene: TRBD2; J gene: TRBJ2-3; clone size: NA; V gene: TRBV13; CDR3 protein: CASTLTSGSPDTQYF; CDR3 DNA: TGTGCCAGCACCCTGACTAGCGGGAGTCCAGATACGCAGTATTTT
D gene: NA; J gene: TRBJ2-5; clone size: NA; V gene: TRBV18; CDR3 protein: CASSTRTGFQETQYF; CDR3 DNA: TGTGCCAGCTCAACCCGAACGGGGTTCCAAGAGACCCAGTACTTC
D gene: NA; J gene: TRBJ2-5; clone size: NA; V gene: TRBV18; CDR3 protein: CASSPPSEETQYF; CDR3 DNA: TGTGCCAGCTCACCTCCTAGCGAGGAGACCCAGTACTTC
D gene: TRBD2; J gene: TRBJ2-5; clone size: NA; V gene: TRBV5-1; CDR3 protein: CASSLATSGSSGETQYF; CDR3 DNA: TGCGCCAGCAGCTTGGCTACTAGCGGGAGTTCAGGAGAGACCCAGTACTTC
D gene: NA; J gene: TRBJ2-5; clone size: NA; V gene: TRBV6-1; CDR3 protein: CASSAWGGRLRETQYF; CDR3 DNA: TGTGCCAGCAGTGCATGGGGGGGGCGGTTGAGAGAGACCCAGTACTTC
D gene: TRBD1; J gene: TRBJ2-5; clone size: NA; V gene: TRBV5-6; CDR3 protein: CASSRDRGVQETQYF; CDR3 DNA: TGTGCCAGCAGCAGGGACAGGGGGGTACAAGAGACCCAGTACTTC
D gene: NA; J gene: TRBJ2-1; clone size: NA; V gene: TRBV7-7; CDR3 protein: CASSLGVGGIPYNEQFF; CDR3 DNA: TGTGCCAGCAGCTTAGGTGTGGGGGGAATACCTTACAATGAGCAGTTCTTC
D gene: NA; J gene: TRBJ2-5; clone size: NA; V gene: TRBV7-8; CDR3 protein: CASSSTGTSQETQYF; CDR3 DNA: TGTGCCAGCAGCTCGACAGGGACTAGCCAAGAGACCCAGTACTTC
D gene: NA; J gene: TRBJ2-5; clone size: NA; V gene: TRBV5-1; CDR3 protein: CASSLMSAMGETQYF; CDR3 DNA: TGCGCCAGCAGCTTAATGTCAGCGATGGGAGAGACCCAGTACTTC
D gene: NA; J gene: TRBJ2-2; clone size: NA; V gene: TRBV18; CDR3 protein: CASSPEGRNTGELFF; CDR3 DNA: TGTGCCAGCTCACCGGAGGGGAGGAACACCGGGGAGCTGTTTTTT
D gene: NA; J gene: TRBJ2-6; clone size: once; V gene: TRBV28; CDR3 protein: CATRPQRFSGANVLTF; CDR3 DNA: TGTGCCACCCGCCCCCAACGGTTCTCTGGGGCCAACGTCCTGACTTTC
D gene: TRBD2; J gene: TRBJ2-3; clone size: NA; V gene: TRBV10-1; CDR3 protein: CAIWGGATDTQYF; CDR3 DNA: TGCGCCATTTGGGGGGGTGCGACAGATACGCAGTATTTT
D gene: NA; J gene: TRBJ2-5; clone size: NA; V gene: TRBV4-2; CDR3 protein: CASSQGTEQETQYF; CDR3 DNA: TGTGCCAGCAGCCAAGGGACAGAACAAGAGACCCAGTACTTC
D gene: NA; J gene: TRBJ2-5; clone size: NA; V gene: TRBV2; CDR3 protein: CASSGAETQYF; CDR3 DNA: TGTGCCAGCAGCGGAGCCGAGACCCAGTACTTC
D gene: TRBD1; J gene: TRBJ2-4; clone size: NA; V gene: TRBV19; CDR3 protein: CASSAGTGAKNIQYF; CDR3 DNA: TGTGCCAGTAGTGCTGGGACAGGGGCCAAAAACATTCAGTACTTC
D gene: NA; J gene: TRBJ2-7; clone size: NA; V gene: TRBV11-2; CDR3 protein: CASSGSGGLSSYEQYF; CDR3 DNA: TGTGCCAGCAGCGGCTCCGGGGGTCTAAGCTCCTACGAGCAGTACTTC
D gene: NA; J gene: TRBJ2-1; clone size: once; V gene: TRBV11-2; CDR3 protein: CASSQQGQGEQFF; CDR3 DNA: TGTGCCAGCAGTCAACAGGGACAAGGAGAGCAGTTCTTC
D gene: NA; J gene: TRBJ2-7; clone size: NA; V gene: TRBV5-6; CDR3 protein: CASSLTSSNEQYF; CDR3 DNA: TGTGCCAGCAGCTTGACTAGCAGTAACGAGCAGTACTTC
D gene: NA; J gene: TRBJ1-4; clone size: NA; V gene: TRBV5-1; CDR3 protein: CASSVQTGSNEKLFF; CDR3 DNA: TGCGCCAGCAGCGTACAGACAGGATCTAATGAAAAACTGTTTTTT
D gene: NA; J gene: TRBJ1-2; clone size: once; V gene: TRBV5-1; CDR3 protein: CASSLDGSNYGYTF; CDR3 DNA: TGCGCCAGCAGCTTGGACGGGTCTAACTATGGCTACACCTTC